One sample yielded the 9 T cell receptor beta chains listed below, sequenced in a study of STAT5B mutations in CD4+ large granular lymphocyte leukemia. Sequencing used immunoSEQ multiplex PCR; TCRdb keeps in-frame clones, though not all of them. This table holds approximately 8,400 clones, 85% to 90% found once. Source material: PBMCs. The receptors were gathered from a woman aged 70-85 years with CD4+ T-cell large granular lymphocyte leukemia.

This sequence joins TRBV7-2 and TRBJ1-4; no definite D call. The V end lost 1 base, the J end lost 0 bases, and 6 bases lay between the germline ends. Germline CDR1 reads SGHTA; CDR2 reads FQGNSA. The CDR3 runs to 15 residues. CDR3 nucleotide sequence: TGTGCCAGCAGCTTAGGGGCTGCAACTAATGAAAAACTGTTTTTT. It codes for CASSLGAATNEKLFF.

This chain uses TRBV9 with TRBJ2-5, with 11 nucleotides matching TRBD1. V lost 0 bases to trimming and J lost 1 base; unmatched junction nucleotides: 8. The length of the CDR3 is 18 residues. Germline CDR1 is SGDLS and CDR2 is YYNGEE. The CDR3 coding sequence is TGTGCCAGCAGCGTAGCTACGTGGACAGGGGGCCCCCAAGAGACCCAGTACTTC. Its translation is CASSVATWTGGPQETQYF.

V and J are TRBV7-9 and TRBJ1-6; TRBD1 is a possible D gene (6 bases). This CDR3 has 14 residues. Germline V gives CDR1 SEHNR, CDR2 FQNEAQ (reference sequence). Trimming stripped 2 bases from V and 11 bases from J, with 13 bases between. The CDR3 DNA follows: TGTGCCAGCAGCTTAACAGGGAACTACGCACCCCTCCACTTT. Protein product: CASSLTGNYAPLHF.

This chain connects TRBV5-1 to TRBJ2-3, with D perhaps given as TRBD1 or TRBD2 (5 bases each). This CDR3 is built from 16 residues. Germline V gene data show CDR1 as SGHRS and CDR2 as YFSETQ. Trimming cost V 4 bases and J 5 bases, with 20 bases left between them. The CDR3 sequence: CASSLGTLRSQDTQYF. The CDR3 DNA reads TGCGCCAGCAGCCTCGGGACGCTGAGGTCACAAGATACGCAGTATTTT.

The chain recombines TRBV19 with TRBJ1-2; D remains ambiguous. This CDR3 has 13 residues. V was cut by 5 bases and J by 8 bases, with 15 bases left in between. The germline V gene encodes CDR1 LNHDA and CDR2 SQIVND (reference sequence). CDR3 sequence: CASSADPSQGYTF. CDR3 DNA sequence: TGTGCCAGTAGTGCTGACCCGAGCCAGGGCTACACCTTC.

The chain recombines TRBV5-6 with TRBJ2-5, with 8 bases identical to TRBD2. Germline V gives CDR1 SGHDT, CDR2 YYEEEE. CDR3 length: 13 amino acids. V dropped 4 bases and J dropped 4; count of bases not matched to a gene: 3. The CDR3 nucleotides read TGTGCCAGCAGCGGGACTAGTTCAGAGACCCAGTACTTC. Its protein product is CASSGTSSETQYF.

This chain joins TRBV2 and TRBJ2-1; possible D gene TRBD2, 6 bases. Deletions cut 6 bases from V and 9 bases from J, with 18 bases between. This CDR3 is 14 amino acids long. The germline V gene has CDR1 SNHLY and CDR2 FYNNEI. The CDR3 region has the DNA TGTGCCAGCAGCAAACAGGAGGGTGTTTTTGAGCAGTTCTTC. Translating it yields CASSKQEGVFEQFF. The variable domain in full, completed from reference TRBV2 and TRBJ2-1, reads EPEVTQTPSHQVTQMGQEVILRCVPISNHLYFYWYRQILGQKVEFLVSFYNNEISEKSEIFDDQFSVERPDGSNFTLKIRSTKLEDSAMYFCASSKQEGVFEQFFGPGTRLTVL.

The V call is TRBV11-3, the J call TRBJ2-5; TRBD2 might be the D (5 bases). V lost 1 base, J lost 2 bases, and 8 bases lay in between. The CDR3 length is 14 residues. CDR1 is SGHNT, CDR2 YENEEA, per germline. The CDR3 protein is CASSLATGQETQYF. In DNA, the CDR3 is TGTGCCAGCAGCTTAGCGACGGGACAAGAGACCCAGTACTTC.

This chain joins TRBV28 and TRBJ2-7; 7 bases agree with TRBD2. The CDR3 has 14 amino acids. The trim removed 5 bases at V and 5 bases at J, leaving 9 bases unmatched. CDR1 and CDR2 (germline): MDHEN, SYDVKM. This CDR3 is CASSPGWEGNEQYF. In nucleotides, the CDR3 is TGTGCCAGCAGTCCTGGTTGGGAGGGGAACGAGCAGTACTTC.